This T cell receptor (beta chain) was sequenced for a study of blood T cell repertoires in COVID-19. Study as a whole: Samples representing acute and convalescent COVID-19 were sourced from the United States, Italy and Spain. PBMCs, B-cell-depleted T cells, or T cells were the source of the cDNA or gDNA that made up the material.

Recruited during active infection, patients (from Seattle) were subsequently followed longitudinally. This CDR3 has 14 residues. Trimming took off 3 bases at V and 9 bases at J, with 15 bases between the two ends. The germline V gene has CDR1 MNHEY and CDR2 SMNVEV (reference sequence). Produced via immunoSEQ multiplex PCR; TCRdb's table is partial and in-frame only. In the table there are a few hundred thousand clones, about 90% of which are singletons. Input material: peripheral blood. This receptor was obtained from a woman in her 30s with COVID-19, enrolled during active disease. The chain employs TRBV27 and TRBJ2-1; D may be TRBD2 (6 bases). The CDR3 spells CASSFHRETSEQFF. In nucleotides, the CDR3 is TGTGCCAGCAGTTTCCATAGGGAGACTAGTGAGCAGTTCTTC.